This TCR beta chain derives from a study of neurological immune-mediated disorders. This CDR3 contains 14 residues. Germline V gene lookup returns CDR1 DFQATT and CDR2 SNEGSKA (reference sequence). V shed 6 bases and J shed 2 bases, with 14 bases lying between them. Study results and limitations: HTLV-1-associated myelopathy ranked highest for TCR clonal expansion and multiple sclerosis lowest, beneath healthy controls. There were no CDR3 amino acid sequences shared by expanded clones across subjects, a result suggesting private repertoires in all groups. The phylogenetic placement of 18 of 34 multiple sclerosis patients' repertoires in one related-CDR3 cluster constitutes a possible signature.

The cDNA came from 5'RACE with 10-nucleotide random UMIs. MiXCR was run by TCRdb on the 5' RACE reads, yielding one entry per CDR3 protein. The data show approximately 38,000 distinct CDR3 sequences, about 2.3% seen once. This clonotype has at least ten counts. Antigen: not known. Specimen: PBMCs. The source is a man aged 45-60 years with multiple sclerosis. V is TRBV20-1 and J is TRBJ1-5; unclear D gene. CDR3 sequence reads: CSASTRSGNQPQHF. In DNA form, the CDR3 reads TGCAGTGCGAGCACACGGTCGGGCAATCAGCCCCAGCATTTT.